The 22 T cell receptor beta chains below all came from one sample that was sequenced in a study of cytomegalovirus exposure and HLA in healthy donors. Clones were read by immunoSEQ multiplex PCR, and TCRdb kept only the in-frame ones, dropping some. The sample has 190,000 or so clones, 80% to 85% seen once; the top ten hold around 2.8%. The sequencing input was PBMCs. These receptors all come from a woman aged 18-29 years in good health and CMV-seropositive.

The CDR3 sequence is CASSLSAGELFF. The CDR3 region has the DNA TGTGCCAGCAGCCTTTCCGCCGGGGAGCTGTTTTTT. The genes are TRBV7-9 and TRBJ2-2; D is ambiguous. Trimming removed 5 bases from V and 6 bases from J, with 7 bases in between. Germline lookup yields CDR1 SEHNR and CDR2 FQNEAQ (reference sequence). This CDR3 has 12 residues.

This clone was detected once. V gene TRBV4-1 combines with J gene TRBJ1-2, with D hard to call. Trimming pared 1 base from V and 0 bases from J, leaving 12 bases between. The CDR3 covers 16 residues. CDR1 MGHRA and CDR2 YSYEKL come from the germline V gene. This CDR3 is CASSQVAGATNYGYTF. CDR3 in DNA: TGCGCCAGCAGCCAAGTCGCAGGTGCTACTAACTATGGCTACACCTTC.

The chain employs TRBV12-5 and TRBJ2-2, with D uncertain. CDR1 LGHNT and CDR2 FRNRAP come from the germline V gene. The V and J ends lost 3 bases and 7 bases respectively, with 6 bases between them. The CDR3 has 12 residues. The DNA of the CDR3 is TGTGCTAGTGGTTTTCGCGGCGGGGAGCTGTTTTTT. It encodes CASGFRGGELFF.

The chain has TRBV7-2 and TRBJ2-7, with TRBD1 as a possible D gene (5 bases). Between the trimmed V and J ends, which lost 1 base and 12 bases, there was a span of 19 bases. CDR1 is SGHTA, CDR2 FQGNSA, per germline. This CDR3 contains 14 residues. CDR3 DNA: TGTGCCAGCAGCTTAGAGCCCCGACAGTCTCCTCTGTACTTC. It encodes CASSLEPRQSPLYF.

The gene calls are TRBV7-2 and TRBJ2-5, with TRBD2 matching over 7 bases. J gave up 5 bases and V 1 base, and 10 bases lay outside the gene matches. The germline CDR1 and CDR2 sequences are SGHTA and FQGNSA. CDR3 length equals 16 residues. The CDR3 spells CASSLVATIGRETQYF. As DNA, the CDR3 is TGTGCCAGCAGCTTAGTCGCGACGATCGGGAGGGAGACCCAGTACTTC.

This clone was picked up a small number of times. This chain connects TRBV14 to TRBJ1-5; the D is unclear. Germline-derived CDR1 and CDR2 are SGHDN and FVKESK. With 1 base removed from V and 5 bases from J, the gap between germline ends came to 6 bases. This CDR3 contains 13 residues. The CDR3: CASSQGVYQPQHF. The CDR3 DNA reads TGTGCCAGCAGCCAAGGAGTATATCAGCCCCAGCATTTT.

The rearrangement links TRBV28 to TRBJ2-2, with a possible D match to TRBD2 (5 bases). The length of the CDR3 is 13 residues. The V end lost 2 bases, the J end lost 6 bases, and 7 bases lay between the germline ends. Germline CDR1 is MDHEN and CDR2 is SYDVKM. The CDR3 reads CASSLEGSGELFF. The CDR3 coding sequence is TGTGCCAGCAGTTTAGAGGGCTCCGGGGAGCTGTTTTTT.

The gene calls are TRBV2 and TRBJ1-1; D is possibly TRBD1 (5 bases). The CDR3 length is 13 residues. V was clipped by 7 bases and J by 7 bases, with 16 bases between them. The V gene's germline CDR1 is SNHLY and CDR2 FYNNEI. The chain's CDR3 is CASTMGGAGEAFF. DNA for the CDR3: TGTGCCAGCACCATGGGAGGGGCCGGTGAAGCTTTCTTT.

The chain recombines TRBV18 with TRBJ1-3; D is perhaps TRBD1 (5 bases). The germline CDR1 and CDR2 sequences are KGHSH and LQKENI. This CDR3 is built from 15 residues. With 3 bases removed from V and 2 bases from J, the gap between germline ends came to 11 bases. CDR3 coding DNA: TGTGCCAGCTCACCGGAAGGGGTGGCTGGAAACACCATATATTTT. It codes for CASSPEGVAGNTIYF.

The chain links TRBV7-9 to TRBJ1-1; 9 nucleotides match TRBD1. CDR1 SEHNR and CDR2 FQNEAQ come from the germline V gene (reference sequence). This CDR3 spans 15 amino acids. J gave up 4 bases and V 4 bases, and 7 bases lay outside the gene matches. CDR3 sequence: CASSSGQGRGTEAFF. The CDR3 nucleotides read TGTGCCAGCAGCTCGGGACAGGGACGGGGCACTGAAGCTTTCTTT.

The V gene is TRBV7-2, the J gene TRBJ2-2; the match to TRBD2 covers 7 bases. The CDR3 is made up of 14 amino acids. Germline V CDR1 and CDR2: SGHTA, FQGNSA. The V gene end was trimmed by 5 bases and the J gene end by 6 bases; junction bases not matched to a gene: 6. The CDR3 region is CASSLQRGPGELFF. CDR3 coding DNA: TGTGCCAGCAGCCTACAGCGGGGTCCCGGGGAGCTGTTTTTT. The full variable domain, with the rest looked up from reference TRBV7-2 and TRBJ2-2, is GAGVSQSPSNKVTEKGKDVELRCDPISGHTALYWYRQSLGQGLEFLIYFQGNSAPDKSGLPSDRFSAERTGGSVSTLTIQRTQQEDSAVYLCASSLQRGPGELFFGEGSRLTVL.

This chain uses TRBV5-4 with TRBJ1-3; no firm D call. Germline loops: CDR1 SGHNT, CDR2 YYREEE (reference sequence). The CDR3 runs to 14 residues. V was cut by 4 bases and J by 0 bases, with 8 bases left in between. The CDR3 reads CASSRDNSGNTIYF. CDR3 DNA: TGTGCCAGCAGCCGCGATAACTCTGGAAACACCATATATTTT.

The J gene is TRBJ2-7, the V gene TRBV2; possibly TRBD1 for D (5 bases). The CDR3 runs 15 residues. V was trimmed by 6 bases and J by 2 bases, leaving 17 bases between them. CDR1 SNHLY and CDR2 FYNNEI come from the germline V gene. The CDR3 sequence: CASRYFRQTTYEQYF. The CDR3, as DNA: TGTGCCAGCAGATACTTCAGACAGACCACCTACGAGCAGTACTTC.

This clone occurred once. V usage is TRBV12-5 and J usage is TRBJ2-7; a weak D match, TRBD1 (5 bases). V was cut by 6 bases and J by 0 bases, with 9 bases left in between. The CDR3 is 13 residues long. Germline V lookup: CDR1 LGHNT, CDR2 FRNRAP. The CDR3 here is CASGLGHSYEQYF. The CDR3 DNA reads as TGTGCTAGTGGCCTCGGACACTCCTACGAGCAGTACTTC.

The genes are TRBV19 and TRBJ1-5; TRBD1 aligns across 8 bases. V was clipped by 7 bases and J by 3 bases; unmatched bases: 5. The CDR3 is made up of 14 amino acids. The germline CDR1 and CDR2 sequences are LNHDA and SQIVND (reference sequence). Written as DNA, the CDR3 is TGTGCCAGTACCAGCAGGGGGCCCAATCAGCCCCAGCATTTT. Translating it yields CASTSRGPNQPQHF.

This chain joins TRBV5-4 and TRBJ1-2, with 9 bases lining up with TRBD1. Losses at the gene ends were 4 bases for V and 3 bases for J; bases not matched to a gene: 10. The length of the CDR3 is 16 residues. Germline CDR1 is SGHNT and CDR2 is YYREEE (reference sequence). DNA of the CDR3: TGTGCCAGCAGCGTAACGGACAGGGGCCACTACTATGGCTACACCTTC. Amino acid sequence: CASSVTDRGHYYGYTF.

This chain links TRBV14 with TRBJ2-1, with D perhaps TRBD2 (6 bases). Trimming cost V 5 bases and J 3 bases, with 11 bases left between them. Germline V CDR1 and CDR2: SGHDN, FVKESK. The CDR3 loop spans 14 amino acids. The CDR3 DNA sequence: TGTGCCAGCAGCGGGACTGGGGGCTACAATGAGCAGTTCTTC. Encoded protein: CASSGTGGYNEQFF.

The CDR3 protein is CASSDRGGGYEQYF. In nucleotides, the CDR3 is TGTGCCAGCAGTGATCGGGGAGGCGGGTACGAGCAGTACTTC. The chain couples TRBV2 to TRBJ2-7, with a tentative D call TRBD2 (6 bases). The CDR3 is 14 amino acids. V lost 3 bases to trimming and J lost 4 bases, with 13 bases between them. Looked up from germline, CDR1 is SNHLY and CDR2 is FYNNEI. The full variable domain, with the rest looked up from reference TRBV2 and TRBJ2-7, is EPEVTQTPSHQVTQMGQEVILRCVPISNHLYFYWYRQILGQKVEFLVSFYNNEISEKSEIFDDQFSVERPDGSNFTLKIRSTKLEDSAMYFCASSDRGGGYEQYFGPGTRLTVT.

The rearrangement uses TRBV19 and TRBJ1-1, with D unclear. The CDR3 contains 12 residues. Trimming took off 1 base at V and 14 bases at J, with 14 bases between the two ends. Germline CDR1 and CDR2: LNHDA and SQIVND (reference sequence). The CDR3 region is CASSIGSGFRFF. Here the CDR3 DNA reads TGTGCCAGTAGTATAGGTTCCGGGTTTCGATTCTTT.

This chain uses TRBV5-1 with TRBJ2-5, with 8 bases that match TRBD2. V trimming: 4 bases; J trimming: 1 base; junction bases outside the gene matches: 0. Germline CDR1 reads SGHRS; CDR2 reads YFSETQ. This CDR3 has 13 residues. The CDR3 is CASSGTSQETQYF. DNA of the CDR3: TGCGCCAGCAGCGGGACTAGCCAAGAGACCCAGTACTTC.

This rearrangement joins TRBV15 to TRBJ1-2; D remains unclear. Trimming pared 3 bases from V and 8 bases from J, leaving 10 bases between. There are 12 residues in the CDR3. Per germline, CDR1 LNHNV and CDR2 YYDKDF (reference sequence). The chain's CDR3 is CATSSVPEGYTF. For the CDR3, the DNA is TGTGCCACCAGCAGCGTCCCGGAGGGCTACACCTTC.

V is TRBV7-9 and J is TRBJ2-1; TRBD1 matches at 11 bases. CDR1 and CDR2 (germline): SEHNR, FQNEAQ (reference sequence). The CDR3 has 14 amino acids. The V gene end was trimmed by 4 bases and the J gene end by 9 bases; junction bases not matched to a gene: 5. CDR3 in amino acids: CASSSEGTGGEQFF. The CDR3, as DNA: TGTGCCAGCAGCTCGGAAGGGACAGGGGGTGAGCAGTTCTTC.